This T cell receptor beta chain comes out of a study of monozygotic twins with inflammatory bowel disease. Study-wide findings and caveats: Concordant and discordant twins showed no difference in repertoire similarity, possibly from limited power. The study found lower TCRbeta diversity (inverse Simpson) in IBD patients than in healthy co-twins. For IBD, no single strong associated signal or clonotype was supported.

From the 5' RACE reads, TCRdb lists one entry per CDR3 protein and no DNA. Its table lists 150,000 or so distinct CDR3 sequences. This CDR3 is 14 amino acids long. The germline gives CDR1 DFQATT, CDR2 SNEGSKA (reference sequence). Concerning this clonotype itself: The antigen is undetermined.

The TCR was taken from a human donor with ulcerative colitis or Crohn's disease, or a healthy co-twin of an affected twin (not recorded which). Sequencing was carried out using blood. This chain joins TRBV20-1 and TRBJ2-1; TCRdb gives TRBD2 as the D gene, but with no DNA this cannot be confirmed. The CDR3 sequence is CSAVGLAGAYEQFF.